Listed below are T cell receptor beta chains from one sample, sequenced in a study of cytomegalovirus exposure and HLA in healthy donors. The protocol was immunoSEQ multiplex PCR, while the TCRdb copy is restricted to in-frame clones and leaves out a portion. The sample table sets out roughly 190,000 clones. Sample: PBMCs. The origin of the receptors is a man aged 25 to 40 in good health and CMV-seronegative. CDR3s leave out the opening cysteine and the closing phenylalanine or tryptophan. D genes are given only for firm matches.

d_gene	j_gene	v_gene	CDR3aa
TRBD1	TRBJ2-7	TRBV5-6	ASSGRDRGPEQY
NA	TRBJ2-3	TRBV9	ASSVDTGLIDTQY
NA	TRBJ1-2	TRBV9	ASSVGVLGGNLNGYT
TRBD1	TRBJ1-1	TRBV30	AWDLGGQGTEAF
NA	TRBJ2-1	TRBV29-1	SAPRALSYNEQF
NA	TRBJ2-7	TRBV28	ASTTPGQSYEQY
NA	TRBJ1-1	TRBV28	ASSFRNTEAF
TRBD1	TRBJ1-2	TRBV12-5	ASGFDRGVYGYT
TRBD1	TRBJ1-2	TRBV6-1	ASSDYRGRDGYT
TRBD1	TRBJ2-7	TRBV6-4	ASFPGGTHEQY
NA	TRBJ1-4	TRBV28	ASSPSPNEKLF
TRBD1	TRBJ1-6	TRBV19	ASSSWTGEGSLH
TRBD1	TRBJ2-3	TRBV5-6	ASSSNFRGLTDTQY
TRBD2	TRBJ2-7	TRBV5-1	ASSFTLGLAGRGEQY
TRBD2	TRBJ2-7	TRBV6-5	ASSYAGTIYEQY
NA	TRBJ2-2	TRBV30	AWRQANTGELF
TRBD1	TRBJ2-1	TRBV27	ASSFMRLRDRDYNEQF
NA	TRBJ2-3	TRBV6-1	ASSAGTGLSTDTQY
NA	TRBJ2-1	TRBV2	ASSDQVQYNEQF
NA	TRBJ1-1	TRBV14	ASSQGPGVWNTEAF
NA	TRBJ2-5	TRBV19	ASSRGIRGETQY
NA	TRBJ2-3	TRBV5-1	ASSLETTSTDTQY
NA	TRBJ1-1	TRBV6-1	ASPGIRSNTEAF
NA	TRBJ2-5	TRBV7-2	ASSKGRVGGETQY
TRBD2	TRBJ2-3	TRBV19	ASSPPMRASGDLTDTQY
TRBD1	TRBJ1-1	TRBV2	ASRKDRGPEAF
TRBD1	TRBJ1-1	TRBV7-9	ASSANGQGGGTF
NA	TRBJ1-2	TRBV28	ASSLQSGPNYGYT
NA	TRBJ2-3	TRBV7-9	ASSFLGTPGRDTQY
TRBD1	TRBJ2-5	TRBV4-1	ASSHPSGGARETQY
NA	TRBJ2-7	TRBV4-1	ASSQPTDRAYEQY
NA	TRBJ2-5	TRBV10-3	AIRSGPETQY
TRBD1	TRBJ1-2	TRBV27	ASSPGTGEGVYGYT
TRBD1	TRBJ2-3	TRBV28	ASSLGQALDTQY
TRBD1	TRBJ1-3	TRBV4-3	ASSTQGAGNTIY
TRBD2	TRBJ2-3	TRBV5-4	ASSLKASGGAVDTQY
NA	TRBJ2-2	TRBV30	AWRGDTTGELF
NA	TRBJ1-5	TRBV7-8	ASSFNTNSNQPQH
NA	TRBJ1-5	TRBV19	ASSMAGNQPQH
NA	TRBJ2-1	TRBV10-3	AISGPTSNEQF
TRBD2	TRBJ2-3	TRBV2	ASLGASGRWTDTQY
TRBD2	TRBJ2-4	TRBV7-9	ASSPTGGVLFKNIQY
NA	TRBJ1-4	TRBV7-9	ASSLKLQANEKLF
NA	TRBJ2-1	TRBV7-8	ASSSTAEYNEQF
NA	TRBJ2-3	TRBV7-9	ASSTGEFTQY
NA	TRBJ1-2	TRBV29-1	SVFTGGHGYT